This entry concerns a single TCR beta chain. The trim removed 4 bases at V and 4 bases at J, leaving 11 bases unmatched. The CDR3 contains 16 residues. CDR1 and CDR2 (germline): MGHRA, YSYEKL. TCRdb re-analysed the RT-PCR reads in MiXCR, keeping a single row per CDR3 protein. The table lists more than 600,000 distinct CDR3 sequences, 11% to 15% of them singletons. This receptor was obtained from a female donor in good health, serving as a healthy control. Source material: memory CD4+ T cells from blood. This chain uses TRBV4-1 with TRBJ1-2; 8 bases match TRBD1. Here the CDR3 reads CASSLQRGQGRYGYTF. For the CDR3, the DNA is TGCGCCAGCAGCCTCCAGAGAGGACAGGGTCGCTATGGCTACACCTTC.